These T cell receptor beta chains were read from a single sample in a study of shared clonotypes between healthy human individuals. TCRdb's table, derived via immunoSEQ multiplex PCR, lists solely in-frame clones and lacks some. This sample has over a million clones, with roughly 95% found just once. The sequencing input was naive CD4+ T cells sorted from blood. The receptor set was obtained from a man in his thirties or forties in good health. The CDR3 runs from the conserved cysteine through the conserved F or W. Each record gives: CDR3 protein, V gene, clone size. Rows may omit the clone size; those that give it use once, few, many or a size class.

CASSPKAVSPTYYEQYF TRBV18 NA
CASSPRDSLSLHDYGYTF TRBV7-3 NA
CASSSYPGQIYQQFF TRBV7-2 NA
CASRGMSTDTQYF TRBV19 NA
CASTRDSSYNEQFF TRBV7-2 NA
CASPREQGQPQHF TRBV14 NA
CSVPSSGSVNEQFF TRBV29-1 NA
CASRIAYRGTNEKLFF TRBV5-1 NA
CASSFGGTGELFF TRBV9 NA
CSAGTGGNYGYTF TRBV29-1 NA
CSSIDRWTESTDTQYF TRBV29-1 once
CASSLSGRLRETQYF TRBV5-6 NA
CASSPWDRGHTEAFF TRBV18 NA
CASSSGGRPSSYEQYF TRBV9 NA
CATQLAVDTGELFF TRBV10-3 once
CASSNGLAGMADTQYF TRBV9 NA
CASSMGPGQGLTGELFF TRBV19 NA
CASTRWGTDTQYF TRBV7-2 NA
CASSFQGPQSSEQYF TRBV11-2 NA
CASSPIRQGGSTYEQYF TRBV27 NA
CASSPLFLAEETQYF TRBV18 NA
CASSLEGVGETQYF TRBV5-1 NA
CASSYPVGVEYEQYF TRBV6-6 NA
CASSPLRGGANVLTF TRBV18 NA
CASSDRGPPGNTIYF TRBV2 NA
CASSLGLPNTEAFF TRBV5-1 NA
CASGRTSGSTEQFF TRBV7-9 NA
CASSLELASGSRETQYF TRBV5-4 NA
CASSLGRTESTDTQYF TRBV7-9 NA
CASSYPGATEAFF TRBV6-6 NA